These T cell receptor beta chains were read from a single sample in a study of graft-versus-host responses after intestinal transplantation. Their cognate antigens are unknown. Data came from immunoSEQ multiplex PCR; TCRdb stores just in-frame clones and leaves some out. Here the sample spans about 89,000 clones, around 91% being singletons. This material consisted of unstimulated CD4+ T cells sorted from spleen or lymph node cells, taken before intestinal transplant. The receptors derive from a human donor who received an intestinal transplant. CDR3s include the opening cysteine and the closing phenylalanine or tryptophan. Fields, in order: CDR3 protein, CDR3 DNA, D gene, J gene, clone size, CDR3 length, V gene. D genes are given only for firm matches. Expanded clones get a size class; other rows say once, few or many, or leave the size out.

CASRVTGVDYEQYF TGTGCCAGCAGGGTGACAGGGGTAGACTACGAGCAGTACTTC TRBD1 TRBJ2-7 - 14 TRBV6-1
CSAGQGMGYTF TGCAGCGCCGGACAGGGGATGGGCTACACCTTC TRBD1 TRBJ1-2 - 11 TRBV29-1
CASSRQPHQPQHF TGTGCCAGCAGCCGACAGCCCCATCAGCCCCAGCATTTT - TRBJ1-5 - 13 TRBV7-2
CASTPRDKSEQYF TGTGCCAGCACCCCGAGGGACAAATCCGAGCAGTACTTC - TRBJ2-7 - 13 TRBV11-1
CASSLAPGGTEAFF TGTGCCAGCAGCTTAGCACCAGGGGGGACTGAAGCTTTCTTT TRBD1 TRBJ1-1 - 14 TRBV7-2
CASSTGQGTYEQYF TGTGCCAGCAGTACAGGACAGGGCACCTACGAGCAGTACTTC TRBD1 TRBJ2-7 - 14 TRBV6-1
CASSLRGVSYNEQFF TGTGCCAGCAGCTTGCGGGGGGTATCGTACAATGAGCAGTTCTTC TRBD2 TRBJ2-1 - 15 TRBV7-8
CASSIPFGANVLTF TGTGCCAGCAGCATCCCCTTTGGGGCCAACGTCCTGACTTTC - TRBJ2-6 - 14 TRBV7-2
CASSQEGGTSLSADTQYF TGTGCCAGCAGCCAAGAGGGTGGAACTAGCCTAAGCGCAGATACGCAGTATTTT - TRBJ2-3 - 18 TRBV4-2
CASSLGLASSTDTQYF TGCGCCAGCAGCCTAGGGCTAGCGTCTAGCACAGATACGCAGTATTTT - TRBJ2-3 - 16 TRBV10-2
CASQWGVSTDTQYF TGCGCCTCCCAGTGGGGGGTTAGCACAGATACGCAGTATTTT - TRBJ2-3 - 14 TRBV5-1
CASSVAETAYGYTF TGTGCCAGTAGTGTCGCCGAGACAGCGTATGGCTACACCTTC - TRBJ1-2 - 14 TRBV19
CSARGGDEQFF TGCAGTGCTAGAGGGGGGGATGAGCAGTTCTTC - TRBJ2-1 once 11 TRBV20-1
CASSGTGSGYEQYF TGCGCCAGCAGCGGGACAGGGTCCGGATACGAGCAGTACTTC TRBD1 TRBJ2-7 - 14 TRBV5-1
CASSFQDRVNYGYTF TGTGCCAGCAGCTTCCAGGACAGGGTGAACTATGGCTACACCTTC TRBD1 TRBJ1-2 - 15 TRBV7-2
CALMEQHNHGEQFF TGTGCCTTAATGGAGCAGCACAATCACGGTGAGCAGTTCTTC - TRBJ2-1 - 14 TRBV2
CASSKLQITYEQYF TGTGCCAGCAGCAAATTGCAGATAACCTACGAGCAGTACTTC - TRBJ2-7 - 14 TRBV11-2
CASSRTGGNTEAFF TGTGCCAGCAGCAGGACAGGGGGAAACACTGAAGCTTTCTTT TRBD1 TRBJ1-1 - 14 TRBV7-2
CASRLAGGTDTQYF TGTGCCTCCCGACTAGCGGGGGGAACAGATACGCAGTATTTT TRBD2 TRBJ2-3 - 14 TRBV27
CASSMASGTNTGELFF TGTGCCAGTAGTATGGCGTCCGGGACGAACACCGGGGAGCTGTTTTTT - TRBJ2-2 - 16 TRBV19